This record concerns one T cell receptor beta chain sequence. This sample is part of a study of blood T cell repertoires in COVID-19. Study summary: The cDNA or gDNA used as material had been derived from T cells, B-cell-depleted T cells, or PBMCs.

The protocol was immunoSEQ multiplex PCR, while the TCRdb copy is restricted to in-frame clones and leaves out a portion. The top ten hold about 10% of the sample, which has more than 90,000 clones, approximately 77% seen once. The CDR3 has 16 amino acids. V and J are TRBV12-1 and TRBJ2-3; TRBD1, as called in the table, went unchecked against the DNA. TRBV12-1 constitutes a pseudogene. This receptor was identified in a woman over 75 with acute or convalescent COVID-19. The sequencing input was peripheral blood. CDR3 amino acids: CASIIRTGGRADTQYF. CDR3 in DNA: TGTGCCAGCATAATCCGGACAGGGGGAAGAGCAGATACGCAGTATTTT.